These 12 T cell receptor beta chains share one sample of origin, sequenced in a study of shared clonotypes between healthy human individuals. Profiling relied on immunoSEQ multiplex PCR, and the TCRdb table lists in-frame clones only, not all of them. The table lists about 1 million clones, more than 65% of them singletons. The specimen sequenced was memory CD4+ T cells sorted from blood. Subset defined: CD45RA-negative fraction. Receptors originate from a young man in good health.

The chain employs TRBV11-2 and TRBJ2-7; 8 bases map to TRBD1. V lost 2 bases and J lost 1; bases outside the gene matches: 10. Per germline, CDR1 SGHAT and CDR2 FQNNGV. The CDR3 runs 17 residues. The CDR3 sequence: CASSLRGQAGRSYEQYF. Written as DNA, the CDR3 is TGTGCCAGCAGCTTAAGGGGACAGGCGGGGCGGTCCTACGAGCAGTACTTC.

The V and J genes are TRBV5-7 and TRBJ1-6; perhaps TRBD1 as D (5 bases). TRBV5-7 belongs to the ORF category, with a function that is uncertain. The V gene lost 2 bases and the J gene lost 7 bases, with 16 bases spanning the gap. This CDR3 has 16 amino acids. The CDR3: CASSLSHTGPNSPLHF. In nucleotides, the CDR3 is TGTGCCAGCAGCTTATCCCACACAGGTCCCAATTCACCCCTCCACTTT.

This chain uses TRBV7-9 with TRBJ2-7; weak D call: TRBD1 (5 bases). This CDR3 comprises 11 residues. Germline V gene lookup returns CDR1 SEHNR and CDR2 FQNEAQ (reference sequence). Trimming removed 0 bases from V and 13 bases from J, with 10 bases in between. The CDR3 nucleotides read TGTGCCAGCAGCTTAGCAGGGGCTTTATACTTC. Translation: CASSLAGALYF.

The rearrangement links TRBV7-2 to TRBJ2-7; the D is unclear. Germline V gives CDR1 SGHTA, CDR2 FQGNSA. Trimming cost V 3 bases and J 6 bases, with 9 bases left between them. The CDR3 covers 12 residues. Here the CDR3 reads CASSFYGGEQYF. CDR3 nucleotides: TGTGCCAGCAGCTTTTACGGTGGCGAGCAGTACTTC. The complete variable domain, with remaining parts taken from reference TRBV7-2 and TRBJ2-7, reads GAGVSQSPSNKVTEKGKDVELRCDPISGHTALYWYRQSLGQGLEFLIYFQGNSAPDKSGLPSDRFSAERTGGSVSTLTIQRTQQEDSAVYLCASSFYGGEQYFGPGTRLTVT.

The chain joins TRBV11-2 to TRBJ2-7; 11 bases agree with TRBD1. This CDR3 comprises 17 residues. The V gene's germline CDR1 is SGHAT and CDR2 FQNNGV. J gave up 3 bases and V 0 bases, and 7 bases lay outside the gene matches. The CDR3 loop is CASSLDLLGTGGYEQYF. CDR3 sequence (DNA): TGTGCCAGCAGCTTAGATCTACTCGGGACAGGGGGCTACGAGCAGTACTTC.

The chain employs TRBV5-4 and TRBJ2-2; 7 bases agree with TRBD2. Germline V gene sequence: CDR1 SGHNT, CDR2 YYREEE (reference sequence). The V gene end was trimmed by 3 bases and the J gene end by 5 bases; junction bases not matched to a gene: 10. The CDR3 runs to 16 residues. The CDR3 DNA follows: TGTGCCAGCAGCTCGGGTCCTAGCGGAAGTACCGGGGAGCTGTTTTTT. Translating gives CASSSGPSGSTGELFF.

This sequence joins TRBV28 and TRBJ2-7; D may be TRBD1 (6 bases). From germline, CDR1 is MDHEN and CDR2 SYDVKM. Trimming pared 5 bases from V and 0 bases from J, leaving 20 bases between. This CDR3 is 17 amino acids long. The CDR3 bases are TGTGCCAGCAGTCCTTACAGGGTCTCTTATAGCTCCTACGAGCAGTACTTC. Its translation is CASSPYRVSYSSYEQYF.

This clone was picked up one time. The chain is built from TRBV6-6 and TRBJ1-3; D unclear. Germline CDR1 is MNHNY and CDR2 is SVGAGI (reference sequence). The CDR3 has 13 residues. Trimming pared 5 bases from V and 2 bases from J, leaving 7 bases between. The CDR3 loop is CASSRSTGNTIYF. The CDR3 nucleotides are TGTGCCAGCAGTCGGTCAACTGGAAACACCATATATTTT.

This chain connects TRBV5-6 to TRBJ1-2, with 7 bases aligning to TRBD1. V lost 4 bases and J lost 5; bases outside the gene matches: 2. The CDR3 runs 12 residues. Germline CDR1 SGHDT, CDR2 YYEEEE. In DNA, the CDR3 is TGTGCCAGCAGCGGGACAGCGTATGGCTACACCTTC. Protein: CASSGTAYGYTF.

The J gene is TRBJ2-2, the V gene TRBV5-6; 14 positions match TRBD2. CDR3 length: 16 residues. The V and J ends lost 3 bases and 6 bases, in that order; junction bases with no gene match: 4. CDR1 and CDR2 from the germline V gene are SGHDT and YYEEEE. CDR3 protein: CASSWGLAGEAGELFF. DNA for the CDR3: TGTGCCAGCAGCTGGGGACTAGCGGGAGAAGCCGGGGAGCTGTTTTTT. Combining the CDR3 with reference TRBV5-6 and TRBJ2-2 gives the whole variable domain DAGVTQSPTHLIKTRGQQVTLRCSPKSGHDTVSWYQQALGQGPQFIFQYYEEEERQRGNFPDRFSGHQFPNYSSELNVNALLLGDSALYLCASSWGLAGEAGELFFGEGSRLTVL.

The chain joins TRBV7-2 to TRBJ2-1, with 13 nucleotides matching TRBD2. The V segment lost 6 bases and the J segment 15 bases; nucleotides outside the gene matches: 5. The CDR3 loop spans 12 amino acids. The V gene's germline CDR1 is SGHTA and CDR2 FQGNSA. CDR3 DNA sequence: TGTGCCAGCAGGCGGACTAGCGGGAGCCTGTTCTTC. Its translation: CASRRTSGSLFF.

This clone has just a few counts. The J gene is TRBJ1-5, the V gene TRBV21-1. TRBV21-1 is a pseudogene locus. This CDR3 contains 15 residues. The CDR3 spells CASSKGGLPNQPQHF. The CDR3 DNA follows: TGTGCCAGCAGCAAAGGGGGACTCCCGAATCAGCCCCAGCATTTT.